This T cell receptor beta chain comes out of a study of blood T cell repertoires in COVID-19. Seattle participants joined during active infection and were tracked over time. Germline CDR1 LNHDA, CDR2 SQIVND (reference sequence). With 7 bases removed from V and 4 bases from J, the gap between germline ends came to 13 bases. The CDR3 runs to 13 residues. Only in-frame clones appear in the TCRdb table, and some are missing; sequencing was by immunoSEQ multiplex PCR. The sample contains around 220,000 clones, 82% of which appear only once. The chain uses TRBV19 and TRBJ1-1; D is ambiguous. The receptor was isolated from a woman older than 75 with COVID-19, enrolled during active disease. The material sequenced was peripheral blood. This CDR3 is CASTQHKSTEAFF. The CDR3 nucleotides read TGTGCCAGTACCCAACATAAAAGCACTGAAGCTTTCTTT.